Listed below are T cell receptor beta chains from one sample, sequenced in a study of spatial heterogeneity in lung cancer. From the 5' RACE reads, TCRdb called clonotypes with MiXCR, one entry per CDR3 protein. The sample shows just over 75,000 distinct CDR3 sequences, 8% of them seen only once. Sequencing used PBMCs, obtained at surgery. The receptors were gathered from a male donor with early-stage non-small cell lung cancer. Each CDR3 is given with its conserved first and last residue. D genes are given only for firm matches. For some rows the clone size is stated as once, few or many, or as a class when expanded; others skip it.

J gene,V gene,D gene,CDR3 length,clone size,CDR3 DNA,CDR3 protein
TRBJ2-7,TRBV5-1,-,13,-,TGCGCCAGCAGCCCCCTTCGGGGCTACGAGCAGTACTTC,CASSPLRGYEQYF
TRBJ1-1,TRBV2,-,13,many,TGTGCCAGCTTTGGGGAAATGAACACTGAAGCTTTCTTT,CASFGEMNTEAFF
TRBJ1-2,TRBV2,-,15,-,TGTGCCAGCAGTCAGGGTAGCGGATGGGACTATGGCTACACCTTC,CASSQGSGWDYGYTF
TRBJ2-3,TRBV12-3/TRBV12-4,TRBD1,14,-,TGTGCCAGCAGAGAACAGGGGGCAACGGATACGCAGTATTTT,CASREQGATDTQYF
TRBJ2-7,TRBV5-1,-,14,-,TGCGCCAGCAGCCGTGGAGGGGACGGTAGCGAGCAGTACTTC,CASSRGGDGSEQYF
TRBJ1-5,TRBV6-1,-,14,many,TGTGCCAGCATAGGCTTGAATAGCAATCAGCCCCAGCATTTT,CASIGLNSNQPQHF
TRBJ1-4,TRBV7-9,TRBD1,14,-,TGTGCCAGCAGCTTTGGGCAGGGGGACGAAAAACTGTTTTTT,CASSFGQGDEKLFF
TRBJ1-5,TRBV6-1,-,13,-,TGTGCCAGCAGGGACCTTAGCAATCAGCCCCAGCATTTT,CASRDLSNQPQHF
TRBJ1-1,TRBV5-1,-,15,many,TGCGCCAGCAGCGTGGATGTACCAGCGAACACTGAAGCTTTCTTT,CASSVDVPANTEAFF
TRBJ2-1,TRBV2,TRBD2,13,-,TGTGCCAGCAGGCCGGGACTAGCGAATGAGCAGTTCTTC,CASRPGLANEQFF
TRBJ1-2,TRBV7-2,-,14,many,TGTGCCAGCAGCTTAGTGGCAGGGGACTATGGCTACACCTTC,CASSLVAGDYGYTF
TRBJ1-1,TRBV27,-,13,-,TGTGCCAGCAGAGACAGAGCGAACACTGAAGCTTTCTTT,CASRDRANTEAFF
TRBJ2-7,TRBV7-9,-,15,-,TGTGCCAGCAGCTTAACCGGGGCGGCGAGCTACGAGCAGTACTTC,CASSLTGAASYEQYF
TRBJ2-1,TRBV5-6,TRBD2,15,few,TGTGCCAGCAGCCCACTAGCGGACTTGGGAAATGAGCAGTTCTTC,CASSPLADLGNEQFF
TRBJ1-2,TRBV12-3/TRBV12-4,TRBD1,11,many,TGTGCCAGCAGACAGGGGGGTGGCTACACCTTC,CASRQGGGYTF
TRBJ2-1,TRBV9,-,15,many,TGTGCCAGCAGCGTGGGGGGCCCACGAGTACATGAGCAGTTCTTC,CASSVGGPRVHEQFF
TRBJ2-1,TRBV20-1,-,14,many,TGCAGTGCTAGTCGTGGGAGAGGGAACAATGAGCAGTTCTTC,CSASRGRGNNEQFF
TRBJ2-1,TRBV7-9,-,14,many,TGTGCCAGCAGCTTCGGGACTCGATACAATGAGCAGTTCTTC,CASSFGTRYNEQFF
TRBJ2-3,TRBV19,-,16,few,TGTGCCAGTCGTGGATTTGGGGGGGCAAGCACAGATACGCAGTATTTT,CASRGFGGASTDTQYF
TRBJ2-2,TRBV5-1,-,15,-,TGCGCCAGCAGCGTCAGGGACCAGAACACCGGGGAGCTGTTTTTT,CASSVRDQNTGELFF
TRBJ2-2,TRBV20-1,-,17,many,TGCAGTGCTAGTAAATACGCACAGGGTTCAGACACCGGGGAGCTGTTTTTT,CSASKYAQGSDTGELFF
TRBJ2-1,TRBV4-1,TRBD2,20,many,TGCGCCAGCAGCCAAGAAGGGGATGGAGCGGGAGGGCCTCTCTACAATGAGCAGTTCTTC,CASSQEGDGAGGPLYNEQFF
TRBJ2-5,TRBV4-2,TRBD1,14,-,TGTGCCAGCAGTCTCAACAGGGGGCCAGAGACCCAGTACTTC,CASSLNRGPETQYF
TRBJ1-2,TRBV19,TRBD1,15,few,TGTGCCAGTAGTCCCGGACAGGGGCTCGTTCATGGCTACACCTTC,CASSPGQGLVHGYTF
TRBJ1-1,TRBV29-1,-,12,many,TGCAGCGACTCAGGAGGTAACACTGAAGCTTTCTTT,CSDSGGNTEAFF
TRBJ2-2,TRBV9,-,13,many,TGTGCCAGCAGCGTACAGGGGACCAGGGAGCTGTTTTTT,CASSVQGTRELFF
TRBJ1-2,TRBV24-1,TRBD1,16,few,TGTGCCACCAGTGCTTCCGGGACAGGGGATTTTTATGGCTACACCTTC,CATSASGTGDFYGYTF
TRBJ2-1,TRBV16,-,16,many,TGTGCCAGCAGCCAGAATCCCTCGAGCTCCTACAATGAGCAGTTCTTC,CASSQNPSSSYNEQFF
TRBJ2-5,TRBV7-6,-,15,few,TGTGCCAGCAGCCGCTCCGGGACACGCCAAGAGACCCAGTACTTC,CASSRSGTRQETQYF
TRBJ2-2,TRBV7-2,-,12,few,TGTGCCAGCAGTTTCAGGGCCGGGGAGCTGTTTTTT,CASSFRAGELFF
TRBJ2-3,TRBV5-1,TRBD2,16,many,TGCGCCAGCAGCGCGGGACTAGCGGGATTCACAGATACGCAGTATTTT,CASSAGLAGFTDTQYF
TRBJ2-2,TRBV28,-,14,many,TGTGCCAGCAGTCCCCCCGGGACGATGGGGGAGCTGTTTTTT,CASSPPGTMGELFF
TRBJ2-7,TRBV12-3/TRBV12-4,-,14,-,TGTGCCAGCAGTTTCGGCGGGATCTCCTACGAGCAGTACTTC,CASSFGGISYEQYF
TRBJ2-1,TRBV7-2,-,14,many,TGTGCCAGCAGCTTAAACCGGGCCCACAATGAGCAGTTCTTC,CASSLNRAHNEQFF
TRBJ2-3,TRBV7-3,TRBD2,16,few,TGTGCCAGCAGCTTAAGAGGGCTAGCGGGAGTGGATACGCAGTATTTT,CASSLRGLAGVDTQYF
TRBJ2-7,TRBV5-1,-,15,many,TGCGCCAGCAGCCCCGGATGGGGGAGCTCCTACGAGCAGTACTTC,CASSPGWGSSYEQYF
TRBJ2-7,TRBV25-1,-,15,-,TGTGCCAGCAATTCCCGGGCCAAGGGTGCCTACGAGCAGTACTTC,CASNSRAKGAYEQYF
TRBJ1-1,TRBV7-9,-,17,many,TGTGCCAGCAGCCCGCGGGGGCGCGGGATAACGAACACTGAAGCTTTCTTT,CASSPRGRGITNTEAFF
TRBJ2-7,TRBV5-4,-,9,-,TGTGCCCGTTCCTACGAGCAGTACTTC,CARSYEQYF
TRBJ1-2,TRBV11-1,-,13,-,TGTGCCAGCAGCTCCCGGGCCCACGGTGGCTACACCTTC,CASSSRAHGGYTF
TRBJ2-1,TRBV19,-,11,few,TGTGCCAGTAGTATCCGACATGAGCAGTTCTTC,CASSIRHEQFF
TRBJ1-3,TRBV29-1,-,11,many,TGCAGCGTTGAAGGGGGAAACACCATATATTTT,CSVEGGNTIYF
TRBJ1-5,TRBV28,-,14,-,TGTGCCAGCAGTTCCCTATATAGCAATCAGCCCCAGCATTTT,CASSSLYSNQPQHF
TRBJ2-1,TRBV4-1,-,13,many,TGCGCCAGCAGCCCGGCAGGGGTTCCTGAGCAGTTCTTC,CASSPAGVPEQFF
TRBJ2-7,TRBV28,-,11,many,TGTGCCAGCGGACTGTGGTACGAGCAGTACTTC,CASGLWYEQYF